The clone carrying this TCR beta chain was counted many times. Its antigen is as yet unknown. Per the germline V gene, CDR1 is SGHRS and CDR2 is YFSETQ. V lost 2 bases, J lost 2 bases, and 7 bases lay in between. This CDR3 is 13 amino acids long. This record comes from a study of T cells after yellow fever vaccination. Study-level information: It was SMART-Seq v4 Ultra Low Input that prepared the fractions with low cell numbers.

Notes on the study in general: Clones that expanded after primary vaccination mostly reappeared after the booster (96% CD4, approximately 85% CD8). The secondary T-cell response peaked on day 5, not day 15, but was weaker.

A 5'RACE template-switching step, the method used to make TCR cDNA, added a universal primer site and UMIs. TCRdb independently ran MiXCR on the 5' RACE reads; one entry per CDR3 protein. The data show some 350,000 distinct CDR3 sequences, approximately 4% seen once. The material was PBMCs, obtained 5 days after the yellow fever booster vaccination. V and J are TRBV5-1 and TRBJ1-1; D is perhaps TRBD1 (5 bases). The receptor's source is a man between 18 and 35 years old who received the YFV17D yellow fever vaccine. In DNA, the CDR3 is TGCGCCAGCAGCTTCGACAGTAACACTGAAGCTTTCTTT. This gives the protein CASSFDSNTEAFF.